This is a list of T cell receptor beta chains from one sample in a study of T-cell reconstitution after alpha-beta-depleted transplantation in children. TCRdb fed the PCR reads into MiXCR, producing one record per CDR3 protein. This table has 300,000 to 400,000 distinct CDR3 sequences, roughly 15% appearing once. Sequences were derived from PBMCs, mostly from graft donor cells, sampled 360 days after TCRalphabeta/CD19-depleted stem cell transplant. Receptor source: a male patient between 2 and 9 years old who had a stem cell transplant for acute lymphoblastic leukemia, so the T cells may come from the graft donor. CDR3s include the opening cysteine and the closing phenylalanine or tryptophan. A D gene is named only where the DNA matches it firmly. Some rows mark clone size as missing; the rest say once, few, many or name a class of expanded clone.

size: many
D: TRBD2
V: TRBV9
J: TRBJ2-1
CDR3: CASSGSSGSMNEQFF
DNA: TGTGCCAGCAGCGGTTCTAGCGGGAGTATGAATGAGCAGTTCTTC

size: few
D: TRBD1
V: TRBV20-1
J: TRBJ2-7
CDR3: CSARPLYLPNRDRAPYEQYF
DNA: TGCAGTGCTAGACCCCTTTATTTGCCGAACCGGGACAGGGCTCCCTACGAGCAGTACTTC

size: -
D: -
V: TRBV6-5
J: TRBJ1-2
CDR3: CASSSPERANYGYTF
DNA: TGTGCCAGCAGTTCTCCCGAGAGGGCCAACTATGGCTACACCTTC

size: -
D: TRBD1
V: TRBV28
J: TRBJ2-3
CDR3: CVIGGQGTDTQYF
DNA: TGTGTCATCGGGGGACAGGGAACAGATACGCAGTATTTT

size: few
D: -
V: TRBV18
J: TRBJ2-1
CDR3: CASSPPGGWDEQFF
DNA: TGTGCCAGCTCACCACCGGGCGGGTGGGATGAGCAGTTCTTC

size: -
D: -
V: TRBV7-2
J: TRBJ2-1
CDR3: CASSLGLTNLGYNEQFF
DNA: TGTGCCAGCAGCTTAGGGCTGACTAACCTAGGCTACAATGAGCAGTTCTTC

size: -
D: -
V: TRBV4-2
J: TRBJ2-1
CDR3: CASSHRTPRMNEQFF
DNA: TGTGCCAGCAGCCACCGGACCCCGCGTATGAATGAGCAGTTCTTC

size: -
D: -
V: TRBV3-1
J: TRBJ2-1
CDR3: CASSQGSSAYNEQFF
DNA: TGTGCCAGCAGCCAAGGGTCCAGCGCCTACAATGAGCAGTTCTTC

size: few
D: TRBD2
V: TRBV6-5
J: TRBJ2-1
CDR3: CASSYSRIAGINEQLF
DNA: TGTGCCAGCAGTTACTCCCGGATAGCGGGAATCAATGAGCAGCTCTTC

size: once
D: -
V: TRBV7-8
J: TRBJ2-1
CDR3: CASSLGWLPNEQFF
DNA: TGTGCCAGCAGCTTAGGCTGGCTGCCCAATGAGCAGTTCTTC

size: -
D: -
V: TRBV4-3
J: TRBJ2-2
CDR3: CASSQEGHTVTGELFF
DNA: TGCGCCAGCAGCCAAGAGGGTCACACGGTCACCGGGGAGCTGTTTTTT

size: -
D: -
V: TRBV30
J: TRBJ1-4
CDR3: CASARGTNEKLFF
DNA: TGTGCCTCTGCGCGAGGCACTAATGAAAAACTGTTTTTT

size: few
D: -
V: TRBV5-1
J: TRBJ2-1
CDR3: CASSSPSWGDEQFF
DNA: TGCGCCAGCAGCTCCCCGTCCTGGGGGGATGAGCAGTTCTTC

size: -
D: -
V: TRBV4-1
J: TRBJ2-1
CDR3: CASSQPAGLLTPSYNEQFF
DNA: TGCGCCAGCAGCCAACCGGCAGGCCTACTTACTCCCTCCTACAATGAGCAGTTCTTC

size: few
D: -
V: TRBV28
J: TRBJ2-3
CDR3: CASSFWGGTDTQYF
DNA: TGTGCCAGCAGTTTCTGGGGGGGCACAGATACGCAGTATTTT

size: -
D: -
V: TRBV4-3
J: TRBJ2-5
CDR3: CASSQDLTEETQYF
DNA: TGCGCCAGCAGCCAAGATCTCACAGAAGAGACCCAGTACTTC

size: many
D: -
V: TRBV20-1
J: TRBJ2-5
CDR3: CSAEQETQYF
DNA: TGCAGTGCCGAACAAGAGACCCAGTACTTC

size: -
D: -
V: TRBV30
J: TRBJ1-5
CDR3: CAWSVRLGNQPQHF
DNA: TGTGCCTGGAGTGTGAGGCTAGGGAATCAGCCCCAGCATTTT

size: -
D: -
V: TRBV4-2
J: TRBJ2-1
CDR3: CASRRGIGDNEQFF
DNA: TGTGCCAGTAGACGGGGTATCGGCGACAATGAGCAGTTCTTC

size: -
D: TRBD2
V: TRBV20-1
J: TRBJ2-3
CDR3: CSARGASGRITDTQYF
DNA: TGCAGTGCTAGGGGGGCTAGCGGGAGAATAACAGATACGCAGTATTTT

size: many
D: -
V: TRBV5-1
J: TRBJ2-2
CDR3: CASSFLENTGELFF
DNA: TGCGCCAGCAGCTTTTTGGAGAACACCGGGGAGCTGTTTTTT

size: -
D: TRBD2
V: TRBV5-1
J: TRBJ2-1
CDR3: CASSLWGSGSPHEQFF
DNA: TGCGCCAGCAGCTTGTGGGGTAGCGGGAGCCCCCATGAGCAGTTCTTC

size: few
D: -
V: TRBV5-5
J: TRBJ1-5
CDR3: CASSWLSDQPQHF
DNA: TGTGCCAGCAGCTGGTTATCCGATCAGCCCCAGCATTTT

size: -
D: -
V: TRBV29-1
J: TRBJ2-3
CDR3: CSVEGLTRDTQYF
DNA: TGCAGCGTTGAAGGACTCACTAGGGATACGCAGTATTTT

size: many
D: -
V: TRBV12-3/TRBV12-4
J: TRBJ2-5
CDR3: CASSLHQETQYF
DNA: TGTGCCAGCAGTTTACACCAAGAGACCCAGTACTTC

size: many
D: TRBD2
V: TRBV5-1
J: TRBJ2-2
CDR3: CANAGSGRISGELFF
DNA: TGCGCCAACGCGGGCAGCGGGAGAATCTCCGGGGAGCTGTTTTTT